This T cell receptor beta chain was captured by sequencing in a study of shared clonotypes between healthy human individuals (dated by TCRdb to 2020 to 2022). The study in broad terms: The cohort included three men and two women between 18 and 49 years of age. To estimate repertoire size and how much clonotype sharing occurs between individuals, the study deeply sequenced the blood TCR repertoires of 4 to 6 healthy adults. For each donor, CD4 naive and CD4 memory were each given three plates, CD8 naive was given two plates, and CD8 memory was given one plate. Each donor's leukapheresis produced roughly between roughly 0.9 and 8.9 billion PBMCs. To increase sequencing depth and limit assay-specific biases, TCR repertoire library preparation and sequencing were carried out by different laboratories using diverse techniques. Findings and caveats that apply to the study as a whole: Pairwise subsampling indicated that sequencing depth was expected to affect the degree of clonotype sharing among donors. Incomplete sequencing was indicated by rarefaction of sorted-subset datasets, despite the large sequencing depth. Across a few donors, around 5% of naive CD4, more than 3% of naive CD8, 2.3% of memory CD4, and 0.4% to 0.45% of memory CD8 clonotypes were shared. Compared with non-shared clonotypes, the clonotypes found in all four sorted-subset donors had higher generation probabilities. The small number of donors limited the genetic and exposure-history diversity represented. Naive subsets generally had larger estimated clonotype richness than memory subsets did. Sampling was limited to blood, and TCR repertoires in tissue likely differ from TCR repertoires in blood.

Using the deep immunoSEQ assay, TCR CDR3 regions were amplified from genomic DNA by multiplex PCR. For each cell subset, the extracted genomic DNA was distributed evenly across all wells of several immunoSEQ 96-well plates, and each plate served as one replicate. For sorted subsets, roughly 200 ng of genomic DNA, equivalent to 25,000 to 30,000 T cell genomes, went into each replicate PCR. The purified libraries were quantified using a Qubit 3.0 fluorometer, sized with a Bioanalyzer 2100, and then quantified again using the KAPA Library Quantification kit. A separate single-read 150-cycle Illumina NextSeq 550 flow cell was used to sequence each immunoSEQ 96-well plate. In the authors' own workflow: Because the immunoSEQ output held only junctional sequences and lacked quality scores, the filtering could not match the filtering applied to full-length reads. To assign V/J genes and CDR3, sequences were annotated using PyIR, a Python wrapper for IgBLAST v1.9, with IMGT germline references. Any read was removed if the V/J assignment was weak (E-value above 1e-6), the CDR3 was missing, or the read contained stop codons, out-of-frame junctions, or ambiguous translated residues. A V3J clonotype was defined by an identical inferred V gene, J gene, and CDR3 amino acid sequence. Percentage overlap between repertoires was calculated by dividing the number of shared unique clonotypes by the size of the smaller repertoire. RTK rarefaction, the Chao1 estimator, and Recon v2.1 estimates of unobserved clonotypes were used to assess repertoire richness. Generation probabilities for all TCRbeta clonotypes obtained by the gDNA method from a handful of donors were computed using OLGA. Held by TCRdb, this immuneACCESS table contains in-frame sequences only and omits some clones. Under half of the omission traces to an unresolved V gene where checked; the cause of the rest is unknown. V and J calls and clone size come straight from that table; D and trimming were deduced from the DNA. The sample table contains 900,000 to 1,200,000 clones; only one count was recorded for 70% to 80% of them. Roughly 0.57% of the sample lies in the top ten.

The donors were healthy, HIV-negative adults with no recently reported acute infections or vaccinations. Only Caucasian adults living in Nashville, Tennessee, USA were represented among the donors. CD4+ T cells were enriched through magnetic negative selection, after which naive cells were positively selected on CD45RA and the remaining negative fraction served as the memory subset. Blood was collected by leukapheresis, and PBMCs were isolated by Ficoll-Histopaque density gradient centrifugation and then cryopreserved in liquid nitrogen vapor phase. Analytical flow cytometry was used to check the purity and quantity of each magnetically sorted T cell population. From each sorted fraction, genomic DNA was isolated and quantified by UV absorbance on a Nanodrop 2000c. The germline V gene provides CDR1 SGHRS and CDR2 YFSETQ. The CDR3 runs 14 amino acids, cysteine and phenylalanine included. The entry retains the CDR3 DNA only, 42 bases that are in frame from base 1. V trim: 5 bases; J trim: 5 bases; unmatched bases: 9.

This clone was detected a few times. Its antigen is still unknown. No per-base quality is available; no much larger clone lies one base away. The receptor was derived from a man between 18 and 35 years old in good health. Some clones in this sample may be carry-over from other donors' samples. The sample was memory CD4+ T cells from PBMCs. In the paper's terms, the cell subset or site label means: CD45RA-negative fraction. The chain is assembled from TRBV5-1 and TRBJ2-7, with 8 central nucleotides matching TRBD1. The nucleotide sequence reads TGCGCCAGCAGTTACCGACAGGGGAGAAACGAGCAGTACTTC. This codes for CASSYRQGRNEQYF. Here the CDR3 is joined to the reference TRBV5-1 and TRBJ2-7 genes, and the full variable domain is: KAGVTQTPRYLIKTRGQQVTLSCSPISGHRSVSWYQQTPGQGLQFLFEYFSETQRNKGNFPGRFSGRQFSNSRSEMNVSTLELGDSALYLCASSYRQGRNEQYFGPGTRLTVT.